This T cell receptor beta chain emerged from a study of blood T cell repertoires in COVID-19. The wider study: The United States, Italy and Spain were the sources of the acute and convalescent COVID-19 samples. T cells, B-cell-depleted T cells, or PBMCs supplied cDNA or gDNA.

Original data processing: How many nucleated cells were present was estimated from reference gene primer amplification. Here immunoSEQ multiplex PCR was the method, and the copy in TCRdb shows in-frame clones only, minus some. D and trimming come from the DNA, and the V and J calls and clone size come from that table. The top ten clones hold roughly 30% of a sample with approximately 90,000 clones, 80% to 85% of them seen once. The CDR3 covers 12 residues. Germline loops: CDR1 MDHEN, CDR2 SYDVKM. V lost 2 bases and J 6 bases, leaving 8 bases between the germline ends. Input material: peripheral blood. This sequence joins TRBV28 and TRBJ2-7; D is uncertain. The receptor was isolated from a woman aged 80 or older with active or convalescent COVID-19. In DNA form, the CDR3 reads TGTGCCAGCAGTTTAGTTGTCAGCGAGCAGTACTTC. Translating gives CASSLVVSEQYF.